One sample yielded the 18 T cell receptor beta chains listed below, sequenced in a study of metastatic and nonmetastatic thyroid tumors. Ahead of thyroid surgery, no patient had received treatment of any kind. TCRdb re-processed the PCR reads through MiXCR. The sample lists approximately 25,000 clones, roughly 15% occurring once. Sequencing was performed on blood. The receptors were gathered from a male donor with papillary thyroid cancer or a benign thyroid nodule (not recorded which). Some clones in this sample may be carry-over from other donors' samples.

A few counts support this clone. This rearrangement joins TRBV5-1 to TRBJ2-7, with a possible D match to TRBD2 (6 bases). CDR1 is SGHRS and CDR2 is YFSETQ in the germline V gene. The CDR3 length is 13 residues. Trimming left V 4 bases short and J 7 bases short, with 15 bases between. The CDR3 reads CASSNPLAGEQYF. The CDR3 DNA reads as TGCGCCAGCAGCAACCCGTTGGCGGGGGAGCAGTACTTC.

This clone was counted at least ten times. The gene calls are TRBV7-3 and TRBJ1-1, with D unresolved. The CDR3 runs 13 residues. Germline V gives CDR1 SGHTA, CDR2 FQGTGA. Trimming took off 5 bases at V and 4 bases at J, with 11 bases between the two ends. The CDR3 loop reads CASSLDEATEAFF. CDR3 DNA: TGTGCCAGCAGCCTTGATGAGGCCACTGAAGCTTTCTTT.

V gene TRBV6-1 combines with J gene TRBJ2-5; 10 positions agree with TRBD1. The CDR3 has 15 amino acids. After removal of 4 bases from V and 5 bases from J, the junction contained 7 bases not matched to a gene. The germline gives CDR1 MNHNS, CDR2 SASEGT. CDR3 DNA: TGTGCCAGCAGTGTCGGACAGGGGGACTACGAGACCCAGTACTTC. Translation gives CASSVGQGDYETQYF.

Sample share makes this clone medium-sized. The chain recombines TRBV6-5 with TRBJ2-1, with TRBD2 identical over 9 bases. This CDR3 has 15 amino acids. In germline, CDR1 is MNHEY, CDR2 SVGAGI. Trimming at V came to 3 bases and at J to 8 bases, leaving 8 bases not matched to a gene. The CDR3 here is CASSYISGRSDEQFF. The CDR3 bases are TGTGCCAGCAGTTATATTAGCGGGAGATCGGATGAGCAGTTCTTC.

Concerning this clone itself: The sample carries other DNA sequences with the same CDR3. CDR3 bases: TGCAGTGCTGCAGTTTTCAGGGCGGGCCTATACAATGAGCAGTTCTTC. This gives the protein CSAAVFRAGLYNEQFF. The chain combines TRBV20-1 with TRBJ2-1; D assignment may be TRBD1 or TRBD2 (5 bases each). This CDR3 region has 16 residues. Trimming pared 5 bases from V and 4 bases from J, leaving 21 bases between. CDR1 and CDR2 from the germline V gene are DFQATT and SNEGSKA (reference sequence).

The rearrangement joins TRBV5-1 to TRBJ2-2; 7 bases agree with TRBD1. The CDR3 is 15 amino acids. V lost 3 bases to trimming and J lost 2 bases; unmatched junction nucleotides: 4. Germline-derived CDR1 and CDR2 are SGHRS and YFSETQ. The CDR3 loop reads CASSSGTANTGELFF. The CDR3 coding sequence is TGCGCCAGCAGCTCGGGGACAGCTAACACCGGGGAGCTGTTTTTT.

This clone was seen ten or more times. The sample holds other DNA sequences that translate to the same CDR3. The chain carries TRBV27 and TRBJ2-4; D unclear. The CDR3 totals 13 residues. The germline gives CDR1 MNHEY, CDR2 SMNVEV (reference sequence). V lost 6 bases and J lost 8, with 14 bases in between. DNA of the CDR3: TGTGCCAGCAGAGCAACACGTTACGACATTCAGTACTTC. It translates to CASRATRYDIQYF.

This clone was seen ten or more times. The chain employs TRBV9 and TRBJ2-1; 12 positions match TRBD2. The CDR3 loop spans 15 amino acids. Per germline, CDR1 SGDLS and CDR2 YYNGEE. Trimming removed 4 bases from V and 4 bases from J; junction bases left unmatched: 3. The CDR3 DNA reads as TGTGCCAGCAGCCCTAGCGGGAGGGGGTACAATGAGCAGTTCTTC. This gives the protein CASSPSGRGYNEQFF.

The V gene is TRBV20-1, the J gene TRBJ1-2; a possible D gene is TRBD1 (6 bases). The CDR3 sequence is 15 residues long. Germline V gives CDR1 DFQATT, CDR2 SNEGSKA (reference sequence). V lost 0 bases and J lost 8, with 19 bases in between. Written as DNA, the CDR3 is TGCAGTGCTAGAGATGGCAACAGGGTGCGCTGGGGCTACACCTTC. It specifies CSARDGNRVRWGYTF.

This clone was observed a few times. This chain connects TRBV7-8 to TRBJ2-3; 8 bases align to TRBD1. Per germline, CDR1 SGHVS and CDR2 FQNEAQ. V dropped 5 bases and J dropped 3; count of bases not matched to a gene: 4. The CDR3 is made up of 14 amino acids. The CDR3 region has the DNA TGTGCCAGCAGCCTGCGACAGGGGACAGATACGCAGTATTTT. Encoded protein: CASSLRQGTDTQYF.

This clone has more than one count but fewer than ten. The CDR3 spells CASSFDGRREQYF. For the CDR3, the DNA is TGTGCCAGCAGCTTTGACGGGAGGCGCGAGCAGTACTTC. V and J are TRBV11-2 and TRBJ2-7; 7 bases are shared with TRBD2. The germline CDR1 and CDR2 sequences are SGHAT and FQNNGV. This CDR3 contains 13 residues. V shed 3 bases, J shed 6 bases, and the junction held 5 bases outside the gene matches.

On this clone: A much larger clonotype is one base distant, so this may be a read error. V usage is TRBV14 and J usage is TRBJ1-1, with D possibly matching TRBD1 (6 bases). V lost 5 bases to trimming and J lost 6 bases, with 16 bases between them. The CDR3 is 14 amino acids. The germline gives CDR1 SGHDN, CDR2 FVKESK. The CDR3 is CASSTRGGNAEAFF. CDR3 nucleotides: TGTGCCAGCAGCACCAGGGGTGGAAACGCTGAAGCTTTCTTT.

In its sample, this clone was seen many times. The J gene is TRBJ2-7, the V gene TRBV7-9; the match to TRBD2 covers 8 bases. Trimming cost V 1 base and J 4 bases; bases outside gene matches: 3. The CDR3 runs 14 residues. Germline V gene sequence: CDR1 SEHNR, CDR2 FQNEAQ (reference sequence). Here the CDR3 reads CASSLVTSEYEQYF. CDR3 nucleotide sequence: TGTGCCAGCAGCTTAGTGACTAGCGAATACGAGCAGTACTTC.

At least ten counts were recorded for this clone. J is TRBJ2-5 and V is TRBV15; D is tentatively TRBD1 or TRBD2 (5 bases each). Germline V gene data show CDR1 as LNHNV and CDR2 as YYDKDF (reference sequence). V lost 5 bases to trimming and J lost 2 bases, with 18 bases between them. The CDR3 is made up of 16 amino acids. The CDR3: CATSPRQGRKQETQYF. DNA for the CDR3: TGTGCCACCAGCCCTCGCCAGGGACGGAAACAAGAGACCCAGTACTTC.

This clone has a count of ten or more. This sequence joins TRBV9 and TRBJ1-4; D not resolved. Trimming left V 0 bases short and J 0 bases short, with 9 bases between. Per germline, CDR1 SGDLS and CDR2 YYNGEE. The CDR3 has 16 amino acids. The CDR3 is CASSVERTSTNEKLFF. The DNA of the CDR3 is TGTGCCAGCAGCGTAGAACGTACCTCAACTAATGAAAAACTGTTTTTT.

This clone was recorded at least ten times. The rearrangement uses TRBV5-4 and TRBJ2-7, with 9 nucleotides matching TRBD2. V was pared by 5 bases and J by 3 bases, with 12 bases of the junction left unmatched. CDR1 and CDR2 (germline): SGHNT, YYREEE (reference sequence). CDR3 length: 16 residues. The CDR3: CASSVLPGLAYYEQYF. The CDR3 bases are TGTGCCAGCAGTGTACTACCGGGACTAGCATACTACGAGCAGTACTTC.

With regard to this clone: The junction departs from germline at one end; a sequencing error may be responsible. V and J are TRBV7-3 and TRBJ2-7; no reliable D call. Germline CDR1 reads SGHTA; CDR2 reads FQGTGA. This CDR3 has 12 amino acids. The CDR3: CSSILSTYEQYF. The DNA for the CDR3 is TGTTCCAGCATCTTAAGCACCTACGAGCAGTACTTC.

Many counts were recorded for this clone. The chain is built from TRBV5-6 and TRBJ2-2, with TRBD2 matching over 7 bases. Germline CDR1 is SGHDT and CDR2 is YYEEEE. The CDR3 loop spans 16 amino acids. V shed 0 bases and J 7 bases; nucleotides not matched to a gene: 9. CDR3: CASSLGGGPVGGELFF. CDR3 nucleotides: TGTGCCAGCAGCTTGGGGGGAGGGCCAGTTGGCGGGGAGCTGTTTTTT.